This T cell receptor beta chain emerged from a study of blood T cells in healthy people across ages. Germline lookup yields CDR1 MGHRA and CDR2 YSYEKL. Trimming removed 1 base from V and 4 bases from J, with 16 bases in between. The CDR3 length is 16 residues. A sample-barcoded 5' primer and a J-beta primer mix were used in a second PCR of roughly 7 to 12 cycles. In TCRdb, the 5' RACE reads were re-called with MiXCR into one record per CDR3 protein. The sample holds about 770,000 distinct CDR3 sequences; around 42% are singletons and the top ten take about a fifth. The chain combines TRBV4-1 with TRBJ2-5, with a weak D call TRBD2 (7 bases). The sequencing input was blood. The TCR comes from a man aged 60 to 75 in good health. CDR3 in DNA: TGCGCCAGCAGCCAAGGAGGGTCGAGGGGGGGAGAGACCCAGTACTTC. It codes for CASSQGGSRGGETQYF.